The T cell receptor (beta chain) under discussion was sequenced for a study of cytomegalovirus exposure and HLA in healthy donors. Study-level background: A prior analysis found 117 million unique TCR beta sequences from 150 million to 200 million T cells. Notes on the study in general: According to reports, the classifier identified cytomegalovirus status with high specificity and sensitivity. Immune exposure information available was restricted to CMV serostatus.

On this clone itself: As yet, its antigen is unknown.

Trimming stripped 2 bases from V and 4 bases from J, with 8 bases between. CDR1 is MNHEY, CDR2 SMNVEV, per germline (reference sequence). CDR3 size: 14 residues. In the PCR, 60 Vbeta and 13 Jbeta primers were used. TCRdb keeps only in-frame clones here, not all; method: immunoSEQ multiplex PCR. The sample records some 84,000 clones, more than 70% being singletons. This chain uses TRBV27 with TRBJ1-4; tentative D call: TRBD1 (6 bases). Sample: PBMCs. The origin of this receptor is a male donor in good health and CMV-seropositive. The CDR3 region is CASSLGQLNEKLFF. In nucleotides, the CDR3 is TGTGCCAGCAGTTTAGGACAGCTTAATGAAAAACTGTTTTTT.